The source of this TCR beta chain is a study of T-cell reconstitution after alpha-beta-depleted transplantation in children listed by TCRdb under 2016. About the full investigation: Using TCR repertoire profiling, the study followed T-cell immune reconstitution in a quantitative way in children after TCRalphabeta/CD19-depleted allogeneic hematopoietic cell transplantation.

Summary of the overall study and its limitations: The frequencies of hyperexpanded clones fell over the following months, and after one year, T-cell counts and TCRbeta diversity were mostly attributed to newly produced T cells. The high TCRbeta diversity at day 60 in some patients was ascribed to recipient T cells and intrathymic progenitors that had survived conditioning. About two months after transplant, the apparently early recovery of alphabetaT-cell counts reportedly depended on just several hundred clones that had expanded rapidly and came from non-depleted graft cells.

The library was generated by PCR. Sequencing was performed on an Illumina HiSeq 2500. TCR library preparation used molecular barcoding, with unique molecular identifiers applied to normalize quantification of the TCRbeta repertoire. TCRdb passed the public sequencing reads through fastp at Q25 and MiXCR, retaining productive beta sequences. One record per CDR3 amino acid sequence lists the most common genes and DNA. Within this sample are 700,000 to 950,000 distinct CDR3 sequences, with 15% to 20% of them counted one time only. The top ten hold around 5.3% of the sample. Of note for this clonotype: The specificity of this receptor is unknown. A junction boundary mismatches the germline segment, possibly from a read error.

Interpreted using the paper, the treatment or condition label stands for: allogeneic hematopoietic cell transplantation with graft depleted of TCRalphabeta T cells and CD19 B cells. Transplant recipients were children who received TCRalphabeta/CD19-depleted allogeneic hematopoietic cell grafts. This sequence was found in a male patient between 10 and 17 years old who had a stem cell transplant for acute lymphoblastic leukemia, so the T cells may come from the graft donor. The material was PBMCs, mostly from graft donor cells, obtained 360 days after TCRalphabeta/CD19-depleted stem cell transplant.

The CDR3 has the sequence CASSQIRGEIEGF. The sequenced DNA is TGCGCCAGCAGCCAAATTCGCGGCGAGATCGAAGGCTTC. The chain was built from TRBV4-1 and TRBJ2-1; the D gene identity is not certain. Its CDR3 holds 13 amino acids, cysteine through phenylalanine. Only CDR3 DNA is held: 39 bases, read in frame from base 1. Looking up the germline V gene yields CDR1 MGHRA and CDR2 YSYEKL.